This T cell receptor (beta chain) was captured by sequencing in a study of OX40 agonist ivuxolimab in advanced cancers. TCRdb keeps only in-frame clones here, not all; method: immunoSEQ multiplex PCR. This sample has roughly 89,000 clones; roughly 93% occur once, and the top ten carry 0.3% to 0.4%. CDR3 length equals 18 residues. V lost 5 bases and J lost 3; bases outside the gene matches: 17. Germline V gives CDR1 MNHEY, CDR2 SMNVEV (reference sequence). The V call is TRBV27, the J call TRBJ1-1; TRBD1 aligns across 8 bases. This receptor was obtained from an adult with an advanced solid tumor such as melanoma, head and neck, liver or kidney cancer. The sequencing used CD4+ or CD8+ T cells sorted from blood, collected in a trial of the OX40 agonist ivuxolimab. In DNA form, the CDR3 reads TGTGCCAGCAGTCTCACCCCGACATCGACAGGGGATCACACTGAAGCTTTCTTT. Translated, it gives CASSLTPTSTGDHTEAFF.